Below, 6 T cell receptor beta chains from the same sample are listed, as sequenced in a study of Tregs in tolerant kidney transplant recipients. The nonmyeloablative bone marrow transplants came from related graft donors, with transient mixed chimerism. TCRdb's copy holds only in-frame clones and misses some; the assay was immunoSEQ multiplex PCR. The table lists approximately 82,000 clones, approximately 93% of them singletons, with 1.6% in the top ten. This material consisted of CD4+ T cells from blood (PBMCs), taken 12 months after the transplant. These receptors were obtained from a human patient who received a combined kidney and bone marrow transplant. Some of the T cells may derive from the graft donor.

The rearrangement joins TRBV18 to TRBJ1-1, with D maybe TRBD1 (5 bases). V lost 6 bases to trimming and J lost 5 bases, with 13 bases between them. The germline gives CDR1 KGHSH, CDR2 LQKENI. The CDR3 sequence is 13 residues long. The CDR3 sequence is CASSPTGGTEAFF. As DNA, the CDR3 is TGTGCCAGCTCCCCGACCGGGGGAACTGAAGCTTTCTTT.

V gene TRBV19 combines with J gene TRBJ1-5; 9 bases agree with TRBD1. CDR1 LNHDA and CDR2 SQIVND come from the germline V gene (reference sequence). With V trimmed by 5 bases and J by 3 bases, 8 bases remained unmatched. The length of the CDR3 is 16 residues. This chain's CDR3 is CASSALGDRDNQPQHF. For the CDR3, the DNA is TGTGCCAGTAGTGCCCTCGGGGACAGGGACAATCAGCCCCAGCATTTT.

V is TRBV4-3 and J is TRBJ1-2; 11 nucleotides agree with TRBD1. V shed 1 base, J shed 3 bases, and the junction held 4 bases outside the gene matches. This CDR3 has 16 residues. Per the germline V gene, CDR1 is LGHNA and CDR2 is YSLEER. The CDR3 protein is CASSQGTGGPYYGYTF. In nucleotides, the CDR3 is TGCGCCAGCAGCCAAGGGACAGGGGGCCCTTACTATGGCTACACCTTC.

This clone was seen only once. V gene TRBV4-1 combines with J gene TRBJ2-2, with TRBD2 matching 11 bases. The CDR3 is made up of 15 amino acids. Germline V CDR1 and CDR2: MGHRA, YSYEKL. V lost 1 base to trimming and J lost 5 bases; unmatched junction nucleotides: 0. For the CDR3, the DNA is TGCGCCAGCAGCCAAGGGACTAGCGGGACCGGGGAGCTGTTTTTT. It specifies CASSQGTSGTGELFF.

DNA for the CDR3: TGTGCCAGCAGCTCTCCTCGGGGTGGGGGCAGTTTCACCGGGGAGCTGTTTTTT. The encoded protein is CASSSPRGGGSFTGELFF. The rearrangement joins TRBV5-6 to TRBJ2-2, with D possibly TRBD1 on 6 matching bases. The ends were cut back, 3 bases at V and 4 bases at J, with 22 bases in the middle. The CDR3 spans 18 residues. CDR1 is SGHDT, CDR2 YYEEEE, per germline.

This chain links TRBV7-3 with TRBJ2-1, with 8 bases that match TRBD1. The CDR3 contains 14 residues. CDR1 and CDR2 from the germline V gene are SGHTA and FQGTGA. The V segment lost 8 bases and the J segment 2 bases; nucleotides outside the gene matches: 5. The DNA for the CDR3 is TGTGCCAGCGGTGAGACAGGGGCCTACAATGAGCAGTTCTTC. This sequence encodes CASGETGAYNEQFF.